The clone carrying this TCR beta chain was detected many times. Its target is not known. This sample was included in a study of shared clonotypes between healthy human individuals. Across the study: The plates for each donor numbered three CD4 naive, three CD4 memory, two CD8 naive and one CD8 memory.

In the CD4+ fraction, cells were divided into CD45RA+ naive and CD45RA-negative memory subsets. It was across several immunoSEQ plates that each subset's genomic DNA was evenly split. TCRdb's copy holds only in-frame clones and misses some; the assay was immunoSEQ multiplex PCR. The sample contains more than 550,000 clones, roughly two thirds of which appear only once. The CDR3 runs to 14 residues. Per the germline V gene, CDR1 is SGHDT and CDR2 is YYEEEE. V lost 4 bases and J lost 6, with 14 bases in between. Study-level results: Sharing of clonotypes among donors was expected to vary with sequencing depth.

The TCR was taken from a woman between 25 and 40 years old in good health. This rearrangement joins TRBV5-6 to TRBJ2-1; a weak D match, TRBD1 (6 bases). Sequenced input: memory CD4+ T cells sorted from blood. As to subset: CD45RA-negative fraction. CDR3 sequence reads: CASSRLPGVNEQFF. The CDR3 DNA follows: TGTGCCAGCAGCCGCCTCCCAGGGGTCAATGAGCAGTTCTTC.